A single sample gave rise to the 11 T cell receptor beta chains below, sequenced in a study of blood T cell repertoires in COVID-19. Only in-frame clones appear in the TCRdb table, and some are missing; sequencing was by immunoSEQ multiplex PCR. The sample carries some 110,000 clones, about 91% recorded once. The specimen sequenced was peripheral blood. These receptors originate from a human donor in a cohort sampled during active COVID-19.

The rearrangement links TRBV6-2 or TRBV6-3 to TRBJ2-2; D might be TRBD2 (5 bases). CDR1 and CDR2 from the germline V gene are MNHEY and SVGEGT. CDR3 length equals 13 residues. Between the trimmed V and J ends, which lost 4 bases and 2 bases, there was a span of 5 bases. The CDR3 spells CASSWTNTGELFF. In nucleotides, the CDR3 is TGTGCCAGCAGTTGGACTAACACCGGGGAGCTGTTTTTT.

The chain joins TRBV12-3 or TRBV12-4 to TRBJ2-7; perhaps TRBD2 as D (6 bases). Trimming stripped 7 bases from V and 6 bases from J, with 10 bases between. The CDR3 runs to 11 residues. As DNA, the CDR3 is TGTGCCAGCAAATTCGGGGGCGAGCAGTACTTC. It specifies CASKFGGEQYF.

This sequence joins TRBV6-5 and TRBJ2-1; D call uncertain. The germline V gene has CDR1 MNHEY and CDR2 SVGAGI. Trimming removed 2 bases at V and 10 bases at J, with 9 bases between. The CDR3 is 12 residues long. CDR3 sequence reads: CASSYPSEEQFF. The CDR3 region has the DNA TGTGCCAGCAGTTACCCTAGTGAAGAGCAGTTCTTC.

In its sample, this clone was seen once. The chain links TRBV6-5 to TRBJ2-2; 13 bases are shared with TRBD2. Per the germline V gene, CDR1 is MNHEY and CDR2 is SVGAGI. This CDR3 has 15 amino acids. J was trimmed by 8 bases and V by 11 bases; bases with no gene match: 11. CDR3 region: CAGGLAGETRGELFF. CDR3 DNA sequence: TGTGCCGGAGGACTAGCGGGGGAGACCAGGGGGGAGCTGTTTTTT.

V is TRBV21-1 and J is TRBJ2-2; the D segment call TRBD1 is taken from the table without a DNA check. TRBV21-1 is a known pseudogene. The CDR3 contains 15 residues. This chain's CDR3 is CASRDTESNTGELFF. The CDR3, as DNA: TGTGCCAGCAGAGACACCGAATCGAACACCGGGGAGCTGTTTTTT.

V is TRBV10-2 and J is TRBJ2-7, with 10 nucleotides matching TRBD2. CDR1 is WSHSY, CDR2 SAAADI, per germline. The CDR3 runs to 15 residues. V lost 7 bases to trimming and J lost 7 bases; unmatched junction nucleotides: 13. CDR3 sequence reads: CASNGLGGTSDEQYF. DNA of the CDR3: TGCGCCAGCAACGGATTGGGGGGGACTAGCGATGAGCAGTACTTC.

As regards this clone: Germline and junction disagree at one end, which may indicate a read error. The CDR3 reads CASSQSSSNEQFF. In nucleotides, the CDR3 is TGTGCCAGCAGCCAATCTTCCTCCAATGAGCAGTTCTTC. The J gene is TRBJ2-1, the V gene TRBV16; D is uncertain. CDR3 length: 13 amino acids. Per germline, CDR1 KGHSY and CDR2 FQNENV.

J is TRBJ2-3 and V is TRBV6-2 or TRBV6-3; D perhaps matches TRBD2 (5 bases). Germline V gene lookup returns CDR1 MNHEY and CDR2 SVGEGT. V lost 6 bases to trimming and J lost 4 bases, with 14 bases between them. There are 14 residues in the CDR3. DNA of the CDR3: TGTGCCAGCAGCGTCTCCGGGGTCGCAGATACGCAGTATTTT. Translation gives CASSVSGVADTQYF.

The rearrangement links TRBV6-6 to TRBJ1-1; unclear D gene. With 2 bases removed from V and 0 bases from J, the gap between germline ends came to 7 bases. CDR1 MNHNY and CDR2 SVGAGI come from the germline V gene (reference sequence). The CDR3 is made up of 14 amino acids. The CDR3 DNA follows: TGTGCCAGCAGTTACATTCTTCTGAACACTGAAGCTTTCTTT. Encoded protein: CASSYILLNTEAFF.

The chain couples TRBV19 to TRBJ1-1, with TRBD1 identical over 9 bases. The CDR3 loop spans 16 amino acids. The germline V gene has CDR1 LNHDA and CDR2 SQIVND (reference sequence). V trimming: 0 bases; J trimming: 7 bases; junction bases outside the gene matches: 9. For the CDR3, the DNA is TGTGCCAGTAGTATAGACCTTCCAGACAGGGGGAGTGAAGCTTTCTTT. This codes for CASSIDLPDRGSEAFF.

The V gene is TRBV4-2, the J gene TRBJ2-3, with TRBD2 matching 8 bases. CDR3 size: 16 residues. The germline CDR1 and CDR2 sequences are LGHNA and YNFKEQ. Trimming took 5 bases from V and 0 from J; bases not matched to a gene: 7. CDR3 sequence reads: CASSSSGPSSTDTQYF. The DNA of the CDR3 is TGTGCCAGCAGCTCTAGCGGGCCCTCTAGCACAGATACGCAGTATTTT.